A single sample is the source of the 17 T cell receptor beta chains below, sequenced in a study of blood T cell repertoires in COVID-19. Using immunoSEQ multiplex PCR, the repertoire was profiled, and TCRdb retains in-frame clones only, with some absent. The table has some 130,000 clones, 70% to 80% seen once. The sequenced sample was peripheral blood. The receptors derive from a man aged 55 to 70 who had recovered from COVID-19.

This clone has a handful of counts. This chain links TRBV5-1 with TRBJ2-1; TRBD1 agrees at 9 bases. Germline values: CDR1 SGHRS, CDR2 YFSETQ. CDR3 size: 15 residues. J lost 4 bases, V lost 1 base, and 3 bases had no gene match. The DNA for the CDR3 is TGCGCCAGCAGCTTGAAGGGACAGGGATACAATGAGCAGTTCTTC. This translates into CASSLKGQGYNEQFF.

The chain couples TRBV24-1 to TRBJ2-3, with D unclear. The germline CDR1 and CDR2 sequences are KGHDR and SFDVKD. Between the trimmed V and J ends, which lost 3 bases and 11 bases, there was a span of 14 bases. CDR3 length: 13 residues. The CDR3 nucleotides read TGTGCCACCAGTGATCTCTCTAGAAACCTGCAGTATTTT. Protein product: CATSDLSRNLQYF.

The chain combines TRBV15 with TRBJ1-2, with a tentative D call TRBD1 (5 bases). Germline V gene lookup returns CDR1 LNHNV and CDR2 YYDKDF (reference sequence). V was trimmed by 5 bases and J by 1 base, leaving 17 bases between them. The length of the CDR3 is 16 residues. CDR3 bases: TGTGCCACCAGCCGTCGCGGGACGGAGTATAACTATGGCTACACCTTC. Translating it yields CATSRRGTEYNYGYTF.

J is TRBJ2-7 and V is TRBV6-1; 8 bases align to TRBD1. This CDR3 has 15 residues. After removal of 2 bases from V and 3 bases from J, the junction contained 6 bases not matched to a gene. Per the germline V gene, CDR1 is MNHNS and CDR2 is SASEGT. The CDR3 loop reads CASSEFPTGGYEQYF. CDR3 bases: TGTGCCAGCAGTGAATTCCCAACAGGGGGCTACGAGCAGTACTTC.

This chain links TRBV19 with TRBJ2-4; 10 bases agree with TRBD1. J lost 6 bases, V lost 4 bases, and 9 bases had no gene match. Looked up from germline, CDR1 is LNHDA and CDR2 is SQIVND (reference sequence). The CDR3 covers 16 residues. The CDR3 loop reads CASSTTRDRGRNIQYF. The CDR3 nucleotides read TGTGCCAGTAGTACCACCCGGGACAGGGGTAGAAACATTCAGTACTTC.

The chain employs TRBV5-3 and TRBJ2-2; D possibly corresponds to TRBD1 (6 bases). TRBV5-3 has ORF status, its function being uncertain. The CDR3 loop spans 16 amino acids. Trimming removed 4 bases from V and 2 bases from J, with 15 bases in between. The CDR3 sequence is CARSPRRTVNTGELFF. The CDR3 DNA reads TGTGCCAGAAGCCCTAGAAGGACAGTAAACACCGGGGAGCTGTTTTTT.

The rearrangement joins TRBV4-1 to TRBJ2-5, with D perhaps TRBD1 (6 bases). The ends were cut back, 0 bases at V and 3 bases at J, with 8 bases in the middle. This CDR3 is built from 14 residues. Germline V gene lookup returns CDR1 MGHRA and CDR2 YSYEKL. CDR3 loop: CASSQDHREETQYF. CDR3 coding DNA: TGCGCCAGCAGCCAAGATCACAGGGAAGAGACCCAGTACTTC.

The chain joins TRBV2 to TRBJ1-2; D remains unclear. V lost 7 bases, J lost 3 bases, and 6 bases lay in between. The CDR3 totals 11 residues. Germline CDR1 reads SNHLY; CDR2 reads FYNNEI. The CDR3 DNA sequence: TGTGCCAGCAAACTAGACTATGGCTACACCTTC. Amino acids: CASKLDYGYTF.

This clone was found many times. The chain joins TRBV9 to TRBJ1-1; 8 bases line up with TRBD1. The CDR3 spans 18 residues. The ends lost 4 bases at V and 1 base at J; junction bases unmatched: 15. CDR1 SGDLS and CDR2 YYNGEE come from the germline V gene. The CDR3 region has the DNA TGTGCCAGCAGCCCTAGAGTCTTAAGTGGGACAGGGAACACTGAAGCTTTCTTT. It specifies CASSPRVLSGTGNTEAFF.

The chain uses TRBV7-2 and TRBJ2-7, with D perhaps matching TRBD2 (5 bases). Germline CDR1 is SGHTA and CDR2 is FQGNSA. The CDR3 contains 14 residues. The V end was cut by 1 base, the J end by 2 bases, with 9 bases between. This CDR3 is CASSLDEGPYEQYF. CDR3 in DNA: TGTGCCAGCAGCTTAGATGAGGGCCCCTACGAGCAGTACTTC.

The rearrangement uses TRBV19 and TRBJ2-1, with 10 bases lining up with TRBD1. The V gene's germline CDR1 is LNHDA and CDR2 SQIVND (reference sequence). The CDR3 runs 16 residues. After removal of 4 bases from V and 6 bases from J, the junction contained 9 bases not matched to a gene. As DNA, the CDR3 is TGTGCCAGTAGTACCCGACAGGGGGCGACGGGCAATGAGCAGTTCTTC. Its protein is CASSTRQGATGNEQFF.

The chain carries TRBV9 and TRBJ1-4; D might be TRBD1 (6 bases). V was shortened by 0 bases and J by 3 bases, with 12 bases between the two germline ends. The CDR3 length is 16 residues. The germline V gene has CDR1 SGDLS and CDR2 YYNGEE. The CDR3 reads CASSVGTGQPNEKLFF. CDR3 bases: TGTGCCAGCAGCGTAGGTACCGGACAGCCTAATGAAAAACTGTTTTTT.

This clone was found many times. The rearrangement links TRBV27 to TRBJ2-7; 7 positions match TRBD1. The CDR3 length is 16 residues. The germline gives CDR1 MNHEY, CDR2 SMNVEV (reference sequence). With V trimmed by 5 bases and J by 7 bases, 17 bases remained unmatched. This chain's CDR3 is CASSVDRDLGVGEQYF. The CDR3 bases are TGTGCCAGCAGTGTTGACAGGGACCTTGGGGTGGGGGAGCAGTACTTC.

The rearrangement links TRBV2 to TRBJ2-1; 7 positions agree with TRBD1. The CDR3 consists of 15 residues. The V segment lost 3 bases and the J segment 12 bases; nucleotides outside the gene matches: 14. Germline V gene sequence: CDR1 SNHLY, CDR2 FYNNEI. The CDR3 loop is CASSDRQGAPVPQFF. The CDR3 DNA is TGTGCCAGCAGTGATCGACAGGGAGCTCCCGTCCCGCAGTTCTTC.

This clone appeared a few times. CDR3 amino acids: CAWSATPGDGANVLTF. CDR3 bases: TGTGCCTGGAGTGCCACCCCAGGGGACGGGGCCAACGTCCTGACTTTC. The chain uses TRBV30 and TRBJ2-6; possibly TRBD1 for D (6 bases). This CDR3 region has 16 residues. V shed 1 base and J shed 4 bases, with 14 bases lying between them. Germline V gene sequence: CDR1 GTSNPN, CDR2 SVGIG (reference sequence). The whole variable domain, remainder taken from reference TRBV30 and TRBJ2-6, is SQTIHQWPATLVQPVGSPLSLECTVEGTSNPNLYWYRQAAGRGLQLLFYSVGIGQISSEVPQNLSASRPQDRQFILSSKKLLLSDSGFYLCAWSATPGDGANVLTFGAGSRLTVL.

The chain employs TRBV30 and TRBJ1-6, with a tentative D call TRBD1 (6 bases). Germline CDR1 and CDR2: GTSNPN and SVGIG (reference sequence). This CDR3 has 15 amino acids. V lost 1 base and J lost 3, with 10 bases in between. The CDR3 reads CAWSADRNYNSPLHF. The CDR3 DNA sequence: TGTGCCTGGAGTGCCGACAGGAACTATAATTCACCCCTCCACTTT.

This clone was counted between two and nine times. Other nucleotide sequences from this sample produce the same CDR3. The chain carries TRBV5-1 and TRBJ2-1; 7 bases match TRBD2. Germline lookup yields CDR1 SGHRS and CDR2 YFSETQ. The CDR3 runs 14 residues. V lost 0 bases and J lost 3; bases outside the gene matches: 0. The CDR3 nucleotides are TGCGCCAGCAGCTTGGGGGAGGGCTACAATGAGCAGTTCTTC. Its protein product is CASSLGEGYNEQFF.